This is a list of T cell receptor beta chains from one sample in a study of T cell responses to AZD1222 COVID-19 vaccine. Only in-frame clones appear in the TCRdb table, and some are missing; sequencing was by immunoSEQ multiplex PCR. Of 110,000 to 150,000 clones in the sample, 80% to 90% were seen once. This sample comprised peripheral blood, obtained on day 0 of AZD1222 vaccination. These receptors originate from an adult in good health. The CDR3 runs from the conserved cysteine through the conserved F or W. D genes are given only for firm matches. Expanded clones are given a class, and other clones once, few, many or no size at all.

D,size,length,V,J,CDR3,DNA
NA,NA,13,TRBV12-3/TRBV12-4,TRBJ2-3,CASSLFKGDTQYF,TGTGCCAGCAGTTTGTTTAAAGGAGATACGCAGTATTTT
NA,NA,16,TRBV5-5,TRBJ1-4,CASSSKFGTSNEKLFF,TGTGCCAGCAGCTCGAAGTTCGGGACATCCAATGAAAAACTGTTTTTT
NA,NA,13,TRBV15,TRBJ2-3,CATSRGRADTQYF,TGTGCCACCAGCAGAGGACGGGCAGATACGCAGTATTTT
NA,NA,16,TRBV5-6,TRBJ1-2,CASSLGLLTQPYGYTF,TGTGCCAGCAGCTTGGGACTTCTCACCCAACCCTATGGCTACACCTTC
NA,few,14,TRBV9,TRBJ1-1,CASTSGSVITEAFF,TGTGCCAGCACGTCAGGGTCTGTGATCACTGAAGCTTTCTTT
NA,NA,15,TRBV7-9,TRBJ1-2,CASSLEIPGNYGYTF,TGTGCCAGCAGCTTAGAAATTCCGGGGAACTATGGCTACACCTTC
NA,NA,14,TRBV6-5,TRBJ1-3,CASSRAFSGNTIYF,TGTGCCAGCAGTCGCGCTTTCTCTGGAAACACCATATATTTT
NA,NA,14,TRBV19,TRBJ1-1,CASSRNSPNTEAFF,TGTGCCAGTAGTAGGAACAGCCCGAACACTGAAGCTTTCTTT
TRBD1,few,16,TRBV7-2,TRBJ1-1,CASSLTPGTGGVTAFF,TGTGCCAGCAGCTTAACCCCCGGGACAGGGGGCGTCACAGCTTTCTTT
NA,NA,17,TRBV9,TRBJ1-3,CASSVELNQFTVDTIYF,TGTGCCAGCAGCGTAGAACTGAACCAGTTTACGGTTGACACCATATATTTT
NA,NA,11,TRBV3-1/TRBV3-2,TRBJ2-7,CASSQGYEQYF,TGTGCCAGCAGCCAAGGGTACGAGCAGTACTTC
NA,NA,17,TRBV13,TRBJ2-3,CASSLYSRLRGTDTQYF,TGTGCCAGCAGCTTGTATTCTAGGTTACGGGGCACAGATACGCAGTATTTT
TRBD1,NA,15,TRBV18,TRBJ1-4,CASSHPPTGDEKLFF,TGTGCCAGCTCACACCCCCCGACAGGGGATGAAAAACTGTTTTTT
NA,NA,14,TRBV3-1/TRBV3-2,TRBJ2-7,CASSQEDRSYEQYF,TGTGCCAGCAGCCAAGAGGACCGCTCCTACGAGCAGTACTTC
TRBD2,NA,14,TRBV11-2,TRBJ2-5,CASSQGLKQETQYF,TGTGCCAGCAGCCAGGGACTAAAACAAGAGACCCAGTACTTC
NA,NA,12,TRBV11-2,TRBJ2-2,CASSQTAGELFF,TGTGCCAGCAGCCAGACGGCCGGGGAGCTGTTTTTT
TRBD2,NA,16,TRBV13,TRBJ2-7,CASSPSLAGGQGGQYF,TGTGCCAGCAGCCCCTCTCTAGCGGGAGGGCAAGGGGGGCAGTACTTC
NA,NA,15,TRBV23-1,TRBJ2-3,CASKPQRALTDTQYF,TGCGCCAGCAAGCCCCAGCGGGCACTCACAGATACGCAGTATTTT
NA,few,13,TRBV6-5,TRBJ1-6,CASSGTYNSPLHF,TGTGCCAGTTCGGGCACCTATAATTCACCCCTCCACTTT
TRBD2,NA,18,TRBV10-3,TRBJ2-1,CAISESSGLAGEYNEQFF,TGTGCCATCAGTGAGTCGTCGGGACTAGCGGGAGAGTACAATGAGCAGTTCTTC
NA,NA,11,TRBV19,TRBJ1-5,CASSQGQPQHF,TGTGCCAGTAGCCAAGGTCAGCCCCAGCATTTT
NA,NA,11,TRBV10-2,TRBJ1-4,CASREVEKLFF,TGCGCCAGCAGGGAAGTTGAAAAACTGTTTTTT
TRBD1,NA,16,TRBV23-1,TRBJ1-1,CASSLSGGAGGLEAFF,TGCGCCAGCAGTCTTTCCGGTGGGGCAGGGGGCCTTGAAGCTTTCTTT
TRBD1,NA,13,TRBV28,TRBJ1-2,CASSFGQGDGYTF,TGTGCCAGCAGTTTCGGACAGGGAGATGGCTACACCTTC